This T cell receptor (beta chain) was sequenced for a study of shared clonotypes between healthy human individuals. Study in general: The study enrolled two women and a few men aged 18 to 49. Per donor, three plates held CD4 naive cells, three held CD4 memory, two held CD8 naive and one held CD8 memory. Findings and limits, study-wide: When naive CD4 clonotypes were compared across a few donors, 4% to 6.5% were shared. Unshared clonotypes carried lower generation probabilities than those common to all four donors.

The length of the CDR3 is 14 residues. The V gene's germline CDR1 is MGHRA and CDR2 YSYEKL. Trimming took 0 bases from V and 6 from J, leaving 8 bases between them. TCRdb keeps only in-frame clones here, not all; method: immunoSEQ multiplex PCR. The sample holds about 820,000 clones; around 93% are singletons and the top ten take under 30%. Selected positively for CCR7 and CD45RO-negative, naive CD8 cells excluded terminally differentiated effector memory CD45RA+ cells. Concerning this clone itself: Its antigen is as yet unknown. Other DNA sequences within the sample encode an identical CDR3.

The chain recombines TRBV4-1 with TRBJ2-2; the D gene is possibly TRBD2 (6 bases). The specimen sequenced was naive CD8+ T cells sorted from blood. This receptor was identified in a man aged 30-40 years in good health. The CDR3, as DNA: TGCGCCAGCAGCCAAGAGACGGGAGCCGGGGAGCTGTTTTTT. This gives the protein CASSQETGAGELFF.